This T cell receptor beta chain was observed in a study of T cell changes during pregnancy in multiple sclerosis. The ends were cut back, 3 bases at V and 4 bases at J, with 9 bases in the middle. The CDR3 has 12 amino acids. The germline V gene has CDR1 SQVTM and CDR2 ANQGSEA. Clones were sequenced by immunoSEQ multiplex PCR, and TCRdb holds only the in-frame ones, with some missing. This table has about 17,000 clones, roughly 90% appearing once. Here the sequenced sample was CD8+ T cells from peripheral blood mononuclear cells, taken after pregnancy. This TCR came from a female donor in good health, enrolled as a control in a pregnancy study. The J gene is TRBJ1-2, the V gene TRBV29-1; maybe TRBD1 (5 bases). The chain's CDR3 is CSVDGGTYGYTF. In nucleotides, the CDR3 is TGCAGCGTTGACGGGGGGACCTATGGCTACACCTTC.